Listed here are 21 T cell receptor beta chains from one sample, sequenced in a study of control samples from healthy donors and cancer patients. TCRdb keeps only in-frame clones here, not all; method: immunoSEQ multiplex PCR. The sample yields about 160,000 clones, roughly 94% seen once. Sequencing input: PBMCs. The receptors shown here come from a man between 60 and 75 years old with colorectal cancer.

This CDR3 reads CASSVEGVNTEAFF. The CDR3 bases are TGTGCCAGCTCGGTGGAGGGGGTGAACACTGAAGCTTTCTTT. The rearrangement uses TRBV2 and TRBJ1-1; D perhaps matches TRBD1 (6 bases). Germline-derived CDR1 and CDR2 are SNHLY and FYNNEI. Deletions cut 8 bases from V and 0 bases from J, with 13 bases between. CDR3 length: 14 residues.

The genes are TRBV5-1 and TRBJ2-5; 15 bases are shared with TRBD2. V was pared by 7 bases and J by 2 bases, with 6 bases of the junction left unmatched. CDR1 SGHRS and CDR2 YFSETQ come from the germline V gene. The CDR3 is 16 residues long. The CDR3 is CASRPGLAGGQETQYF. The CDR3 DNA sequence: TGCGCCAGCCGTCCGGGACTAGCGGGGGGTCAAGAGACCCAGTACTTC.

This clone has ten or more counts. The V call is TRBV6-5, the J call TRBJ1-1; D possibly corresponds to TRBD1 (6 bases). The V gene lost 5 bases and the J gene lost 0 bases, with 10 bases spanning the gap. Germline CDR1 and CDR2: MNHEY and SVGAGI. CDR3 size: 14 residues. The CDR3 region has the DNA TGTGCCAGCAGTCCCACAGGGATGAACACTGAAGCTTTCTTT. This encodes CASSPTGMNTEAFF.

The CDR3 spells CASSYGGAGEKLFF. The CDR3 coding sequence is TGTGCCAGCAGTTACGGGGGGGCTGGTGAAAAACTGTTTTTT. The rearrangement links TRBV6-6 to TRBJ1-4; TRBD1 might be the D (6 bases). V was trimmed by 2 bases and J by 7 bases, leaving 11 bases between them. CDR1 and CDR2 (germline): MNHNY, SVGAGI (reference sequence). This CDR3 has 14 residues.

The V gene is TRBV3-1 (or the pseudogene TRBV3-2), the J gene TRBJ2-2, with TRBD2 identical over 7 bases. The CDR3 sequence is 17 residues long. After removal of 1 base from V and 3 bases from J, the junction contained 8 bases not matched to a gene. Germline-derived CDR1 and CDR2 are LGHDT and YNNKEL (reference sequence). The CDR3 protein is CASSQGSWGGYTGELFF. DNA of the CDR3: TGTGCCAGCAGCCAAGGGAGTTGGGGGGGGTACACCGGGGAGCTGTTTTTT.

The chain couples TRBV7-2 to TRBJ2-7; no definite D call. Germline loops: CDR1 SGHTA, CDR2 FQGNSA. The CDR3 contains 14 residues. Trimming shortened V by 2 bases and J by 2 bases, and 10 bases separated the two germline ends. CDR3 in amino acids: CASSLRESAYEQYF. The CDR3 region has the DNA TGTGCCAGCAGCTTAAGAGAGAGTGCCTACGAGCAGTACTTC.

The chain couples TRBV6-1 to TRBJ1-2; D is undetermined. Per germline, CDR1 MNHNS and CDR2 SASEGT. Trimming left V 4 bases short and J 6 bases short, with 24 bases between. CDR3 size: 17 residues. CDR3 DNA: TGTGCCAGCAGTGGGGATGCGATACCCCAAAGGCGTGATGGCTACACCTTC. It encodes CASSGDAIPQRRDGYTF.

The chain recombines TRBV29-1 with TRBJ1-4; D remains unclear. There are 13 residues in the CDR3. V was cut by 4 bases and J by 6 bases, with 12 bases left in between. Germline CDR1 reads SQVTM; CDR2 reads ANQGSEA. CDR3 bases: TGCAGCGTTGGGTTAGGTTCGGATGAAAAACTGTTTTTT. The encoded protein is CSVGLGSDEKLFF.

V is TRBV10-3 and J is TRBJ2-7; D may correspond to TRBD1 or TRBD2 (5 bases each). Trimming cost V 0 bases and J 0 bases, with 9 bases left between them. The CDR3 has 15 residues. CDR1 ENHRY and CDR2 SYGVKD come from the germline V gene. In DNA, the CDR3 is TGTGCCATCAGTGAGTCAGGGACCTCCTCCTACGAGCAGTACTTC. It translates to CAISESGTSSYEQYF.

The chain carries TRBV4-3 and TRBJ1-2, with 7 bases fitting TRBD1. This CDR3 spans 14 amino acids. V gave up 3 bases and J gave up 5 bases; unmatched junction bases: 6. Germline-derived CDR1 and CDR2 are LGHNA and YSLEER. CDR3 region: CASSHLQGMYGYTF. The CDR3 DNA reads as TGCGCCAGCAGCCATCTACAGGGGATGTATGGCTACACCTTC.

V usage is TRBV11-1 and J usage is TRBJ2-7; the D gene is possibly TRBD2 (7 bases). From germline, CDR1 is SGHAT and CDR2 FQDESV (reference sequence). The CDR3 has 16 residues. Trimming took off 5 bases at V and 0 bases at J, with 17 bases between the two ends. The DNA of the CDR3 is TGTGCCAGCAGCCAACTAACAGGGAGGGGCTCCTACGAGCAGTACTTC. This codes for CASSQLTGRGSYEQYF.

This chain uses TRBV29-1 with TRBJ2-5; 10 bases fit TRBD1. Trimming cost V 7 bases and J 2 bases; bases outside gene matches: 4. This CDR3 has 13 residues. The germline CDR1 and CDR2 sequences are SQVTM and ANQGSEA. DNA for the CDR3: TGCAGCGCCAGACAGGGGGCACAAGAGACCCAGTACTTC. This encodes CSARQGAQETQYF. Supplemented by reference TRBV29-1 and TRBJ2-5, the full variable domain reads SAVISQKPSRDICQRGTSLTIQCQVDSQVTMMFWYRQQPGQSLTLIATANQGSEATYESGFVIDKFPISRPNLTFSTLTVSNMSPEDSSIYLCSARQGAQETQYFGPGTRLLVL.

The chain recombines TRBV18 with TRBJ1-2, with TRBD1 identical over 7 bases. V shed 4 bases and J 1 base; nucleotides not matched to a gene: 0. Germline lookup yields CDR1 KGHSH and CDR2 LQKENI. The CDR3 has 13 residues. CDR3 sequence (DNA): TGTGCCAGCTCACGGGACAGTAACTATGGCTACACCTTC. This gives the protein CASSRDSNYGYTF.

This chain links TRBV3-1 (or the pseudogene TRBV3-2) with TRBJ2-5, with TRBD2 matching 11 bases. CDR3 size: 14 residues. Germline V CDR1 and CDR2: LGHDT, YNNKEL (reference sequence). The J segment lost 7 bases and the V segment lost 0 bases, leaving 1 base of the junction unmatched. CDR3 loop: CASSQDSGGGTQYF. The CDR3 DNA reads TGTGCCAGCAGCCAAGATAGCGGGGGGGGGACCCAGTACTTC.

The chain uses TRBV7-2 and TRBJ1-1; unclear D gene. From germline, CDR1 is SGHTA and CDR2 FQGNSA. This CDR3 is built from 14 residues. The ends were cut back, 6 bases at V and 6 bases at J, with 17 bases in the middle. CDR3 coding DNA: TGTGCCAGCAGTGCCGGGCCCCGAGTCGCTGAAGCTTTCTTT. Protein: CASSAGPRVAEAFF.

The V call is TRBV19, the J call TRBJ2-5; 10 bases are shared with TRBD1. J was trimmed by 6 bases and V by 1 base; bases with no gene match: 2. The CDR3 is made up of 14 amino acids. Germline loops: CDR1 LNHDA, CDR2 SQIVND (reference sequence). The CDR3 DNA sequence: TGTGCCAGTAGTATAGGACAGGGGGCAAAGACCCAGTACTTC. Residues: CASSIGQGAKTQYF. Based on the CDR3 plus reference TRBV19 and TRBJ2-5, the full variable domain is DGGITQSPKYLFRKEGQNVTLSCEQNLNHDAMYWYRQDPGQGLRLIYYSQIVNDFQKGDIAEGYSVSREKKESFPLTVTSAQKNPTAFYLCASSIGQGAKTQYFGPGTRLLVL.

This clone came up once. The chain recombines TRBV11-3 with TRBJ2-1, with a weak D call TRBD1 (8 bases). V lost 6 bases to trimming and J lost 9 bases, with 18 bases between them. Germline CDR1 is SGHNT and CDR2 is YENEEA. The CDR3 has 14 amino acids. Here the CDR3 reads CASRPRQGRGEQFF. The CDR3 region has the DNA TGTGCCAGCAGACCCCGACAGGGGAGGGGTGAGCAGTTCTTC.

The chain uses TRBV19 and TRBJ2-1; TRBD1 is a possible D gene (6 bases). Between the trimmed V and J ends, which lost 3 bases and 4 bases, there was a span of 10 bases. Germline lookup yields CDR1 LNHDA and CDR2 SQIVND (reference sequence). This CDR3 is 14 amino acids long. The chain's CDR3 is CASSIRDTYNEQFF. Written as DNA, the CDR3 is TGTGCCAGTAGTATCCGGGACACTTACAATGAGCAGTTCTTC.

J is TRBJ1-1 and V is TRBV5-4, with 10 bases that match TRBD1. CDR3 length equals 15 residues. Germline loops: CDR1 SGHNT, CDR2 YYREEE (reference sequence). V dropped 4 bases and J dropped 6; count of bases not matched to a gene: 9. The CDR3 bases are TGTGCCAGCAGCGGGGGACAGGGGTATAGCGCTGAAGCTTTCTTT. Encoded protein: CASSGGQGYSAEAFF.

This clone has just one count. The chain is built from TRBV9 and TRBJ1-2; no clear D. Germline CDR1 is SGDLS and CDR2 is YYNGEE. The V gene lost 5 bases and the J gene lost 7 bases, with 15 bases spanning the gap. This CDR3 has 13 residues. The CDR3 sequence: CASSGPSRGGYTF. CDR3 bases: TGTGCCAGCAGTGGGCCCTCGCGGGGTGGCTACACCTTC. Filled out from reference TRBV9 and TRBJ1-2, the complete variable domain reads DSGVTQTPKHLITATGQRVTLRCSPRSGDLSVYWYQQSLDQGLQFLIQYYNGEERAKGNILERFSAQQFPDLHSELNLSSLELGDSALYFCASSGPSRGGYTFGSGTRLTVV.

To note about this clone: A junction end diverges from the germline sequence, so it may reflect a read error. The chain employs TRBV18 and TRBJ1-1; D remains ambiguous. Germline V lookup: CDR1 KGHSH, CDR2 LQKENI. The CDR3 is 15 residues long. The CDR3 region has the DNA TGTGCCAGCTCACCACCGAGCGCGGCCTCGACTGGAGCTTTCTTT. It codes for CASSPPSAASTGAFF.